This T cell receptor (beta chain) was sequenced in a study of cytomegalovirus exposure and HLA in healthy donors. Study observations and caveats: Later analysis demonstrated an association between a missense DCLRE1C variant and TCR beta V- and J-gene trimming.

This PCR relied on a set of 60 Vbeta primers and 13 Jbeta primers. The data were produced by immunoSEQ multiplex PCR, yet TCRdb's version contains in-frame clones alone and is incomplete. This table holds approximately 190,000 clones, roughly 80% found once. As regards this clone: No antigen is known for it.

CDR1 is SNHLY and CDR2 is FYNNEI in the germline V gene. Trimming shortened V by 7 bases and J by 4 bases, and 13 bases separated the two germline ends. The CDR3 is made up of 14 amino acids. The receptor was isolated from a man aged 45-65 years in good health and CMV-seronegative. This chain links TRBV2 with TRBJ2-2, with D possibly being TRBD2 (6 bases). The sequencing input was PBMCs. CDR3 sequence reads: CASTGGARTGELFF. CDR3 nucleotides: TGTGCCAGCACCGGAGGGGCTCGCACCGGGGAGCTGTTTTTT.